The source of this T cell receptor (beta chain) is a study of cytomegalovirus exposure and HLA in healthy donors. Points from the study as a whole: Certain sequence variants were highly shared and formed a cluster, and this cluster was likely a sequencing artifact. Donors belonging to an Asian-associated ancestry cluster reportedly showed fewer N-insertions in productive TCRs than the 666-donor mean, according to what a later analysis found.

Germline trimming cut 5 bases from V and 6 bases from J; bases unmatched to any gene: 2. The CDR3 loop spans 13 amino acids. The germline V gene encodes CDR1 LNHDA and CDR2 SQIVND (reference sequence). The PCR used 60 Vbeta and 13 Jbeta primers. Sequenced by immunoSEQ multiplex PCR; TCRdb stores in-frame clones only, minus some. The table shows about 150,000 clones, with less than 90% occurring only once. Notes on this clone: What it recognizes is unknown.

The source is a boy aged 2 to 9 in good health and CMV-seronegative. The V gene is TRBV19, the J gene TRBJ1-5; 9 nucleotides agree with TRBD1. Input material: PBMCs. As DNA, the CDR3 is TGTGCCAGTAGTGGGACAGGGTTTCAGCCCCAGCATTTT. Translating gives CASSGTGFQPQHF.